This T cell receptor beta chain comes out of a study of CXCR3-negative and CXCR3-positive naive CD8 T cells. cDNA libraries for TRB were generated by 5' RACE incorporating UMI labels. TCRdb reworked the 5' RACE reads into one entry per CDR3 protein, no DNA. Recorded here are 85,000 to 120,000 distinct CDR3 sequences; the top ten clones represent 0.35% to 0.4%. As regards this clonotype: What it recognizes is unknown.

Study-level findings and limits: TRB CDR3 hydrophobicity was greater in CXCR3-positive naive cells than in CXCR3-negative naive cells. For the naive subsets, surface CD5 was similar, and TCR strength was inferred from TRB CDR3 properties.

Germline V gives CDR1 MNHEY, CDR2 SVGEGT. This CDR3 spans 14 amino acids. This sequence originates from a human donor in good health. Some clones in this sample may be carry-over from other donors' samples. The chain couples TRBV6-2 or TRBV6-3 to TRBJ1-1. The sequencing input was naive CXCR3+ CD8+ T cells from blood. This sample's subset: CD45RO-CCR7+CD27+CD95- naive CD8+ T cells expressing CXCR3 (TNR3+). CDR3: CASILGDLRGEAFF.